This T cell receptor beta chain comes out of a study of T cells after yellow fever vaccination. This clonotype was seen many times. V gave up 2 bases and J gave up 0 bases, with 8 bases separating them. The CDR3 loop spans 16 amino acids. Germline CDR1 reads LGHNA; CDR2 reads YNFKEQ. TCRdb re-called the 5' RACE reads through MiXCR, storing one row per CDR3 protein. The table has under 250,000 distinct CDR3 sequences, less than 9% seen once; the top ten hold roughly 0.86%. The V call is TRBV4-2, the J call TRBJ2-6; D not certain. The clonotype was recovered from a young man who received the YFV17D yellow fever vaccine. This specimen was CD4+ T cells sorted from PBMCs, taken 15 days after the yellow fever booster vaccination. The chain's CDR3 is CASSQPSGSGANVLTF. The CDR3 DNA is TGTGCCAGCAGCCAACCGAGTGGCTCTGGGGCCAACGTCCTGACTTTC.